Included here is one T cell receptor beta chain sequence, with context. The data originate from a study of blood T cell repertoires in COVID-19. As for the study in general: The study drew acute and convalescent COVID-19 samples from the United States, Italy and Spain. In each case, the material was cDNA or gDNA derived from T cells, B-cell-depleted T cells, or PBMCs.

In the study's own analysis: Amplification from reference gene primers served as the basis for estimated nucleated cell counts. Sequencing was performed with immunoSEQ multiplex PCR; in TCRdb, only in-frame clones are kept and a portion is missing. Clone size and V and J calls were adopted from that table, with D and trimming inferred from the DNA. The sample comprises more than 95,000 clones, roughly 88% of which are singletons, and 5% to 6.5% rests with the top ten. Germline trimming cut 3 bases from V and 3 bases from J; bases unmatched to any gene: 21. This CDR3 spans 20 amino acids. Germline values: CDR1 KGHDR, CDR2 SFDVKD.

The chain uses TRBV24-1 and TRBJ2-7, with TRBD1 matching over 8 bases. The source of this sequence is a human donor in a cohort sampled during active COVID-19. The sample was peripheral blood. The CDR3 sequence: CATSDDWTGTCGLTLYEQYF. DNA for the CDR3: TGTGCCACCAGTGATGACTGGACAGGGACCTGTGGGCTTACCCTCTACGAGCAGTACTTC.